The 27 T cell receptor beta chains below all came from one sample that was sequenced in a study of follicular helper T cells after annual influenza vaccination (dated 2017 in TCRdb). Libraries came from the immunoSEQ multiplex PCR assay. Entries here come from immuneACCESS through TCRdb and include only in-frame sequences with V and J called. Some clones fail to appear in such tables; in the studies checked, an unresolved V gene covers under half of the shortfall, and the cause of the remainder is unknown. The sample contains about 10,000 clones, 83% of them found a single time. The ten biggest clones cover approximately 0.32% of the sample. The time point label here, explained by the study, means: 2014-2015 season, 7 days after vaccination. This specimen consisted of CXCR5- memory CD4+ T cells sorted from blood, obtained 7 days after influenza vaccination. The intended sense of this specimen's cell subset or site label: CXCR5- memory CD4 T cells. These receptors were obtained from an adult who received the influenza vaccine.

The gene calls are TRBV19 and TRBJ1-6; the match to TRBD1 covers 7 bases. Germline CDR1 and CDR2: LNHDA and SQIVND (reference sequence). This CDR3 contains 15 residues. J lost 10 bases, V lost 2 bases, and 8 bases had no gene match. The CDR3 coding sequence is TGTGCCAGTAGTATACGACAGGGATTGGGGTCACCCCTCCACTTT. It codes for CASSIRQGLGSPLHF.

This clone has just a few counts. The genes are TRBV5-1 and TRBJ2-7; D remains unclear. V was clipped by 0 bases and J by 2 bases, with 12 bases between them. This CDR3 spans 15 amino acids. CDR1 and CDR2 (germline): SGHRS, YFSETQ. As DNA, the CDR3 is TGCGCCAGCAGCTTGGATGCAGGACCTACCTACGAGCAGTACTTC. Protein product: CASSLDAGPTYEQYF.

The chain employs TRBV4-1 and TRBJ1-1; the match to TRBD1 covers 10 bases. Germline V CDR1 and CDR2: MGHRA, YSYEKL. The CDR3 sequence is 15 residues long. The ends lost 3 bases at V and 1 base at J; junction bases unmatched: 2. CDR3 loop: CASSQGDRGNTEAFF. CDR3 in DNA: TGCGCCAGCAGCCAGGGGGACAGGGGGAACACTGAAGCTTTCTTT.

The chain has TRBV11-3 and TRBJ1-5; 8 nucleotides agree with TRBD1. With V trimmed by 4 bases and J by 7 bases, 6 bases remained unmatched. Germline V gives CDR1 SGHNT, CDR2 YENEEA. This CDR3 spans 14 amino acids. This CDR3 is CASSSAGGGQPQHF. The CDR3 nucleotides are TGTGCCAGCAGCTCCGCAGGGGGCGGGCAGCCCCAGCATTTT.

The J gene is TRBJ2-2, the V gene TRBV5-1; D may correspond to TRBD1 or TRBD2 (5 bases each). V was clipped by 5 bases and J by 2 bases, with 13 bases between them. In germline, CDR1 is SGHRS, CDR2 YFSETQ. This CDR3 is 15 amino acids long. The CDR3: CASRGDQGNTGELFF. The CDR3, as DNA: TGCGCCAGCAGGGGAGATCAGGGCAACACCGGGGAGCTGTTTTTT.

The rearrangement links TRBV4-3 to TRBJ1-1, with a tentative D call TRBD1 (5 bases). CDR3 length: 15 amino acids. Germline V gives CDR1 LGHNA, CDR2 YSLEER. V was trimmed by 0 bases and J by 4 bases, leaving 12 bases between them. CDR3: CASSQEDGGSTEAFF. The CDR3, as DNA: TGCGCCAGCAGCCAAGAAGACGGGGGAAGCACTGAAGCTTTCTTT.

V usage is TRBV7-6 and J usage is TRBJ1-1, with D unresolved. CDR1 is SGHVS and CDR2 is FNYEAQ in the germline V gene. V was pared by 5 bases and J by 7 bases, with 14 bases between. The CDR3 length is 13 residues. CDR3 DNA: TGTGCCAGCAGCCTACCCGGAGGACTTGAAGCTTTCTTT. Its translation is CASSLPGGLEAFF. Full variable domain (remainder filled in from reference TRBV7-6 and TRBJ1-1): GAGVSQSPRYKVTKRGQDVALRCDPISGHVSLYWYRQALGQGPEFLTYFNYEAQQDKSGLPNDRFSAERPEGSISTLTIQRTEQRDSAMYRCASSLPGGLEAFFGQGTRLTVV.

This clone was recorded once. This sequence joins TRBV6-8 and TRBJ1-5; the D is unclear. The germline V gene has CDR1 MNHGY and CDR2 SAAAGT. Trimming took off 3 bases at V and 1 base at J, with 10 bases between the two ends. The CDR3 covers 15 residues. CDR3 sequence: CASSYGGTSNQPQHF. CDR3 DNA: TGTGCCAGCAGTTATGGTGGAACCAGCAATCAGCCCCAGCATTTT.

This clone was seen more than once but under ten times. This sequence joins TRBV19 and TRBJ1-6; D is perhaps TRBD1 (6 bases). CDR3 length equals 15 residues. The V end was cut by 3 bases, the J end by 7 bases, with 13 bases between. Germline CDR1 and CDR2: LNHDA and SQIVND (reference sequence). This CDR3 reads CASSITGTPNSPLHF. The CDR3 coding sequence is TGTGCCAGTAGTATCACCGGGACACCGAATTCACCCCTCCACTTT.

The DNA for the CDR3 is TGCGCCAGCAGCTCACCGGGACTAGCGGGGTCGTGGGCCGGGGAGCTGTTTTTT. It translates to CASSSPGLAGSWAGELFF. The chain links TRBV5-1 to TRBJ2-2, with 13 bases aligning to TRBD2. CDR1 is SGHRS and CDR2 is YFSETQ in the germline V gene. The V and J ends lost 3 bases and 6 bases, in that order; junction bases with no gene match: 11. CDR3 length: 18 amino acids.

This chain connects TRBV19 to TRBJ1-1, with TRBD1 as a possible D gene (6 bases). The germline gives CDR1 LNHDA, CDR2 SQIVND (reference sequence). Trimming shortened V by 9 bases and J by 4 bases, and 15 bases separated the two germline ends. The CDR3 spans 13 residues. The CDR3 coding sequence is TGTGCCAGCCAGCGAAGACAGGTCACTGAAGCTTTCTTT. It codes for CASQRRQVTEAFF.

CDR3 DNA sequence: TGTGCCAGCAGCTTGGTACCAGCATCTAACTATGGCTACACCTTC. This gives the protein CASSLVPASNYGYTF. This chain uses TRBV5-6 with TRBJ1-2; D call uncertain. The CDR3 sequence is 15 residues long. V lost 0 bases and J lost 0, with 9 bases in between. Germline V gene lookup returns CDR1 SGHDT and CDR2 YYEEEE.

This clone appeared once. This sequence joins TRBV4-2 and TRBJ2-3, with D possibly being TRBD1 or TRBD2 (5 bases each). This CDR3 contains 16 residues. CDR1 is LGHNA, CDR2 YNFKEQ, per germline. The V end was cut by 5 bases, the J end by 0 bases, with 15 bases between. In DNA, the CDR3 is TGTGCCAGCAGCTTCGACCCCGGGGCTAGCACAGATACGCAGTATTTT. Translated: CASSFDPGASTDTQYF.

The chain is built from TRBV7-2 and TRBJ1-6; 10 positions agree with TRBD1. Trimming at V came to 5 bases and at J to 9 bases, leaving 13 bases not matched to a gene. The V gene's germline CDR1 is SGHTA and CDR2 FQGNSA. The CDR3 extends over 17 amino acids. The CDR3 reads CASSLRSRDRGGSPLHF. The CDR3 DNA follows: TGTGCCAGCAGCCTTAGAAGTCGGGACAGGGGAGGTTCACCCCTCCACTTT.

The V and J genes are TRBV6-1 and TRBJ2-3; D is undetermined. The CDR3 consists of 12 residues. Trimming shortened V by 6 bases and J by 2 bases, and 6 bases separated the two germline ends. Germline CDR1 MNHNS, CDR2 SASEGT. CDR3 in DNA: TGTGCCAGCAGCCAAGTCACAGATACGCAGTATTTT. Protein product: CASSQVTDTQYF.

The genes are TRBV5-1 and TRBJ1-1; TRBD1 matches at 7 bases. The CDR3 spans 13 residues. Germline trimming cut 4 bases from V and 5 bases from J; bases unmatched to any gene: 5. Germline V gives CDR1 SGHRS, CDR2 YFSETQ. CDR3 in DNA: TGCGCCAGCAGCAATACAGGGGATACTGAAGCTTTCTTT. Residues: CASSNTGDTEAFF. Together with reference TRBV5-1 and TRBJ1-1, the CDR3 gives the full variable domain: KAGVTQTPRYLIKTRGQQVTLSCSPISGHRSVSWYQQTPGQGLQFLFEYFSETQRNKGNFPGRFSGRQFSNSRSEMNVSTLELGDSALYLCASSNTGDTEAFFGQGTRLTVV.

This rearrangement joins TRBV4-1 to TRBJ2-5; D could derive from TRBD1 or TRBD2 (6 bases each). CDR1 is MGHRA, CDR2 YSYEKL, per germline. The CDR3 is made up of 14 amino acids. Between the trimmed V and J ends, which lost 1 base and 5 bases, there was a span of 11 bases. The CDR3 DNA follows: TGCGCCAGCAGCCAAGGGAGGGGGAAGGAGACCCAGTACTTC. Protein sequence: CASSQGRGKETQYF.

The J gene is TRBJ1-3, the V gene TRBV10-3; no definite D call. V was shortened by 6 bases and J by 4 bases, with 7 bases between the two germline ends. The CDR3 spans 12 residues. CDR1 ENHRY and CDR2 SYGVKD come from the germline V gene. Written as DNA, the CDR3 is TGTGCCATCAGAGCGACGGGAAACACCATATATTTT. Translating it yields CAIRATGNTIYF.

The chain has TRBV2 and TRBJ2-4, with D perhaps matching TRBD2 (5 bases). The CDR3 totals 15 residues. The germline V gene has CDR1 SNHLY and CDR2 FYNNEI. Trimming pared 4 bases from V and 0 bases from J, leaving 10 bases between. The CDR3 loop is CASSVGELAKNIQYF. In DNA, the CDR3 is TGTGCCAGCAGTGTTGGGGAGCTAGCCAAAAACATTCAGTACTTC.

The V gene is TRBV7-3, the J gene TRBJ2-1; tentatively, D is TRBD2 (6 bases). This CDR3 contains 14 residues. Germline V gene data show CDR1 as SGHTA and CDR2 as FQGTGA. Between the trimmed V and J ends, which lost 5 bases and 5 bases, there was a span of 13 bases. CDR3 coding DNA: TGTGCCAGCAGCGGCCGCGGGGCTCACAATGAGCAGTTCTTC. It codes for CASSGRGAHNEQFF.

This clone was seen more than once but under ten times. The genes are TRBV11-3 and TRBJ1-2; D is uncertain. CDR1 is SGHNT, CDR2 YENEEA, per germline. V was clipped by 3 bases and J by 1 base, with 3 bases between them. This CDR3 spans 12 amino acids. The CDR3 DNA follows: TGTGCCAGCAGCTTTAATAACTATGGCTACACCTTC. This translates into CASSFNNYGYTF.

The V gene is TRBV27, the J gene TRBJ1-5; weak D call: TRBD1 (6 bases). The CDR3 consists of 18 residues. Trimming took 2 bases from V and 2 from J, leaving 19 bases between them. CDR1 and CDR2 (germline): MNHEY, SMNVEV (reference sequence). The CDR3 region is CASSLAPPGANGNQPQHF. CDR3 nucleotides: TGTGCCAGCAGTTTAGCGCCGCCGGGGGCCAACGGCAATCAGCCCCAGCATTTT.

This chain connects TRBV7-2 to TRBJ2-5; 9 bases fit TRBD1. Germline lookup yields CDR1 SGHTA and CDR2 FQGNSA. V shed 5 bases and J 3 bases; nucleotides not matched to a gene: 13. This CDR3 has 17 residues. CDR3 protein: CASSHYGTGFKKETQYF. In DNA, the CDR3 is TGTGCCAGCAGCCACTACGGGACAGGGTTCAAGAAAGAGACCCAGTACTTC.

V and J are TRBV18 and TRBJ1-1, with a tentative D call TRBD1 (5 bases). This CDR3 is built from 16 residues. Trimming shortened V by 3 bases and J by 0 bases, and 14 bases separated the two germline ends. Looked up from germline, CDR1 is KGHSH and CDR2 is LQKENI. This chain's CDR3 is CASSPIWGGLNTEAFF. In DNA form, the CDR3 reads TGTGCCAGCTCACCGATATGGGGCGGTCTGAACACTGAAGCTTTCTTT.

This clone was seen only a few times. The genes are TRBV5-1 and TRBJ2-7; 12 nucleotides line up with TRBD2. J was trimmed by 4 bases and V by 4 bases; bases with no gene match: 9. Per the germline V gene, CDR1 is SGHRS and CDR2 is YFSETQ. The CDR3 totals 16 residues. CDR3 loop: CASSTLLAGGSYEQYF. DNA for the CDR3: TGCGCCAGCAGCACCTTACTAGCGGGAGGCAGTTACGAGCAGTACTTC.

Written as DNA, the CDR3 is TGTGCCAGCAGCGTAACAGGGGGAGGGCCATATGGCTACACCTTC. It encodes CASSVTGGGPYGYTF. The V and J genes are TRBV5-6 and TRBJ1-2, with 8 bases that match TRBD1. V trimming: 4 bases; J trimming: 5 bases; junction bases outside the gene matches: 10. The CDR3 length is 15 residues. Germline-derived CDR1 and CDR2 are SGHDT and YYEEEE.

The V call is TRBV18, the J call TRBJ2-7; D unresolved. This CDR3 contains 13 residues. Trimming shortened V by 1 base and J by 2 bases, and 6 bases separated the two germline ends. CDR1 is KGHSH, CDR2 LQKENI, per germline. This chain's CDR3 is CASSPQGTYEQYF. DNA for the CDR3: TGTGCCAGCTCACCACAGGGCACCTACGAGCAGTACTTC.